This T cell receptor (beta chain) originates from a study of T cell responses to AZD1222 COVID-19 vaccine. Assay: immunoSEQ multiplex PCR; the TCRdb copy retains only in-frame clones and omits some. The data contain about 120,000 clones, about 92% of them singletons. Looked up from germline, CDR1 is SGHNT and CDR2 is YYREEE (reference sequence). V shed 0 bases and J shed 6 bases, with 16 bases lying between them. The CDR3 consists of 15 residues. This specimen was peripheral blood, taken on day 0 of AZD1222 vaccination. The chain uses TRBV5-4 and TRBJ2-7, with D perhaps being TRBD1 or TRBD2 (5 bases each). The receptor comes from an adult in good health. The CDR3 reads CASSLDGGAGGEQYF. CDR3 nucleotide sequence: TGTGCCAGCAGCTTGGATGGCGGTGCTGGGGGCGAGCAGTACTTC.